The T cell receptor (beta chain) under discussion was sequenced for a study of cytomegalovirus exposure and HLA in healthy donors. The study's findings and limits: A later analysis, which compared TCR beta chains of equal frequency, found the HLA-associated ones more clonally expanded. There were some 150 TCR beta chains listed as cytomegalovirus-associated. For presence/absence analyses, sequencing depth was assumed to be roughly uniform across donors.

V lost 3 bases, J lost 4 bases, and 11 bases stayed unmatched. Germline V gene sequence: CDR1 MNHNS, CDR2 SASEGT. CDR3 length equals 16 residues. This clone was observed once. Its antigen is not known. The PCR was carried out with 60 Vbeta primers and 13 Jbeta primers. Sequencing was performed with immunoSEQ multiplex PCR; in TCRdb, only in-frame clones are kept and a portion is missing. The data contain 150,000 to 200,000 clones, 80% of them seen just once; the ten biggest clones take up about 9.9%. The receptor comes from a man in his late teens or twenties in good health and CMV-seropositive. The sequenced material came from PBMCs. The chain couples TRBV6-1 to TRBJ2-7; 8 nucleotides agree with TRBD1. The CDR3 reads CASSDTGQDYRYEQYF. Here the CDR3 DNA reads TGTGCCAGCAGTGATACGGGACAGGACTACAGATACGAGCAGTACTTC.